The present TCR beta chain was sequenced within a study of blood T cells in healthy people across ages. Study-level results: Older age coincided with a roughly linear decline in TCR beta diversity per million T cells.

With a J-beta primer mix and a sample-barcoded 5' primer, a second PCR ran about 7 to 11 cycles. TCRdb re-derived calls from the 5' RACE reads in MiXCR, one entry per CDR3 protein. The table lists 1.5 million to 2 million distinct CDR3 sequences, almost 35% of them singletons. After removal of 2 bases from V and 0 bases from J, the junction contained 3 bases not matched to a gene. The CDR3 length is 16 residues. From germline, CDR1 is SGHTA and CDR2 FQGNSA. About this clonotype itself: Its target is not known.

The sequence was collected from a woman aged 25-40 years in good health. The chain is built from TRBV7-2 and TRBJ1-5; TRBD1 matches 8 bases. Source material: blood. CDR3 residues: CASSLWTGYSNQPQHF. CDR3 sequence (DNA): TGTGCCAGCAGCTTATGGACAGGGTATAGCAATCAGCCCCAGCATTTT.